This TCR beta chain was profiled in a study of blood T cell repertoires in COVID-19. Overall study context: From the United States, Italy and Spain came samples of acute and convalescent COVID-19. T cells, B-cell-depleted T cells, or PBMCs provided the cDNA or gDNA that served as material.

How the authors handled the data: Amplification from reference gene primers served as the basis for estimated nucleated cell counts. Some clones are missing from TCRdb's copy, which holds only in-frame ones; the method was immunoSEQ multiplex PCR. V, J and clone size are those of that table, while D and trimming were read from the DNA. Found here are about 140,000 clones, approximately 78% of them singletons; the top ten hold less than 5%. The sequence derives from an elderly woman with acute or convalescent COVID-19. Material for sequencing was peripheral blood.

Here the CDR3 reads CAISASLYEQYF. CDR3 DNA sequence: TGTGCCATCAGTGCCTCTCTGTACGAGCAGTACTTC. This chain uses TRBV10-3 with TRBJ2-7, with D unresolved. Germline CDR1 reads ENHRY; CDR2 reads SYGVKD. The CDR3 contains 12 residues. V gave up 4 bases and J gave up 4 bases, with 8 bases separating them.